Listed here are 21 T cell receptor beta chains from one sample, sequenced in a study of regulatory T cells after allogeneic stem cell transplantation. The TCR beta CDR3 region was amplified from SMARTer RACE cDNA made from RNA. MiXCR, applied by TCRdb to the 5' RACE reads, yields one record per CDR3 protein. Counted here are some 350 distinct CDR3 sequences, 15% to 20% occurring once; the ten biggest clones make up about 20%. The sample here was sorted CD4+ T cells from blood (whether regulatory or conventional is not recorded), taken 30 days after allogeneic stem cell transplant. These receptors came from a human patient who had an allogeneic stem cell transplant, so the T cells may come from the graft donor.

By sample share, this clonotype is large. The chain links TRBV5-6 to TRBJ2-7; TRBD1 might be the D (6 bases). V was clipped by 0 bases and J by 6 bases, with 13 bases between them. CDR1 and CDR2 (germline): SGHDT, YYEEEE. The CDR3 consists of 14 residues. The CDR3 DNA follows: TGTGCCAGCAGCTTGGCCGGACAGCCCAGCGAGCAGTACTTC. As protein: CASSLAGQPSEQYF.

This clonotype was found a few times. The chain joins TRBV28 to TRBJ1-1; D gene uncertain. Germline V gene sequence: CDR1 MDHEN, CDR2 SYDVKM. CDR3 length: 14 residues. V dropped 4 bases and J dropped 0 bases, with 9 bases sitting between them. CDR3: CASSYGPMNTEAFF. DNA of the CDR3: TGTGCCAGCAGTTACGGACCGATGAACACTGAAGCTTTCTTT.

A few counts support this clonotype. A far larger clone is just one base off, so this is likely a read error. The chain has TRBV7-2 and TRBJ2-2; possible D gene TRBD2, 7 bases. The CDR3 is 16 amino acids. The V and J ends lost 5 bases and 3 bases respectively, with 16 bases between them. Germline CDR1 SGHTA, CDR2 FQGNSA. The CDR3 protein is CASSMAGGLDTGELFF. The CDR3 coding sequence is TGTGCCAGCAGCATGGCCGGGGGGCTAGACACCGGGGAGCTGTTTTTT.

In its sample, this clonotype is medium-sized. The chain carries TRBV6-1 and TRBJ1-1, with D hard to call. The CDR3 has 12 residues. Trimming stripped 6 bases from V and 2 bases from J, with 7 bases between. Germline V lookup: CDR1 MNHNS, CDR2 SASEGT. CDR3 sequence: CASSRKNTEAFF. As DNA, the CDR3 is TGTGCCAGCAGCCGGAAAAACACTGAAGCTTTCTTT.

By share, this clonotype ranks as large. This chain joins TRBV5-1 and TRBJ1-4; 7 bases agree with TRBD1. Germline CDR1 reads SGHRS; CDR2 reads YFSETQ. The CDR3 runs 15 residues. The V gene end was trimmed by 4 bases and the J gene end by 4 bases; junction bases not matched to a gene: 7. CDR3 protein: CASSVRDSLNEKLFF. CDR3 DNA: TGCGCCAGCAGCGTCCGGGACAGTCTTAATGAAAAACTGTTTTTT.

This clonotype rates as large. The chain combines TRBV5-1 with TRBJ2-2; the D is unclear. Trimming stripped 6 bases from V and 5 bases from J, with 5 bases between. Germline CDR1 SGHRS, CDR2 YFSETQ. The CDR3 is 11 residues long. The CDR3 is CASMGTGELFF. In DNA form, the CDR3 reads TGCGCCAGCATGGGGACCGGGGAGCTGTTTTTT.

By share, this clonotype counts as large. The chain recombines TRBV30 with TRBJ1-2; D not resolved. From germline, CDR1 is GTSNPN and CDR2 SVGIG (reference sequence). V lost 1 base to trimming and J lost 9 bases, with 6 bases between them. This CDR3 contains 10 residues. CDR3 protein: CAWSEERYTF. CDR3 coding DNA: TGTGCCTGGAGTGAGGAGCGCTACACCTTC.

About this clonotype: A much larger clone lies a single base off, so this may be a read error. The chain employs TRBV10-3 and TRBJ2-3, with TRBD1 matching over 11 bases. CDR3 length: 16 residues. Germline V CDR1 and CDR2: ENHRY, SYGVKD. The CDR3 region is CAISEPGQGGTDTPYF. The CDR3 DNA follows: TGTGCCATCAGTGAGCCGGGACAGGGGGGCACAGATACGCCGTATTTT.

This clonotype was found a few times. This may arise from a read error, as a much more abundant clone is one base away. This chain joins TRBV30 and TRBJ1-2; no reliable D call. Per the germline V gene, CDR1 is GTSNPN and CDR2 is SVGIG (reference sequence). The CDR3 totals 10 residues. Between the trimmed V and J ends, which lost 1 base and 12 bases, there was a span of 9 bases. CDR3 nucleotide sequence: TGTGCCTGGAGTGAGGAGCGCCACACCTTC. This translates into CAWSEERHTF.

This clonotype is medium-sized. CDR3 loop: CASSPAWGGRHKNIQYF. CDR3 nucleotides: TGTGCCAGCAGCCCCGCGTGGGGGGGGAGACACAAAAACATTCAGTACTTC. The rearrangement joins TRBV7-2 to TRBJ2-4; the match to TRBD2 covers 7 bases. This CDR3 contains 17 residues. CDR1 and CDR2 from the germline V gene are SGHTA and FQGNSA. V lost 5 bases, J lost 3 bases, and 13 bases stayed unmatched.

This clonotype is judged hyperexpanded. The V call is TRBV29-1, the J call TRBJ2-5; D may be TRBD1 (7 bases). The CDR3 is made up of 15 amino acids. Trimming took 6 bases from V and 0 from J, leaving 17 bases between them. Germline V CDR1 and CDR2: SQVTM, ANQGSEA. For the CDR3, the DNA is TGCAGCGTGCAGGGGGGTCGAAACAACCAAGAGACCCAGTACTTC. Amino acid sequence: CSVQGGRNNQETQYF.

In this sample, this clonotype turned up a few times. This chain uses TRBV5-1 with TRBJ1-5, with unresolved D. CDR3 size: 14 residues. The V gene lost 2 bases and the J gene lost 4 bases, with 10 bases spanning the gap. Germline assignment: CDR1 SGHRS and CDR2 YFSETQ. The CDR3 bases are TGCGCCAGCAGCTTAGAAGACCCAAATCAGCCCCAGCATTTT. Protein: CASSLEDPNQPQHF.

This chain joins TRBV7-3 and TRBJ2-3, with TRBD2 matching over 9 bases. The CDR3 loop spans 15 amino acids. With V trimmed by 4 bases and J by 2 bases, 4 bases remained unmatched. From germline, CDR1 is SGHTA and CDR2 FQGTGA. For the CDR3, the DNA is TGTGCCAGCAGCTCCAGCGGGGGGAACACAGATACGCAGTATTTT. It encodes CASSSSGGNTDTQYF.

By share, this clonotype counts as hyperexpanded. The V gene is TRBV5-1, the J gene TRBJ2-1, with 12 bases matching TRBD2. Germline-derived CDR1 and CDR2 are SGHRS and YFSETQ. J was trimmed by 0 bases and V by 1 base; bases with no gene match: 8. The CDR3 is made up of 19 amino acids. The CDR3 region has the DNA TGCGCCAGCAGCTTGTTGACTAGCGGGGGCCGGAGCTCCTACAATGAGCAGTTCTTC. This translates into CASSLLTSGGRSSYNEQFF.

This clonotype counts as large (0.1 to 1%). The V call is TRBV28, the J call TRBJ2-3; D ambiguous. V shed 5 bases and J shed 2 bases, with 8 bases lying between them. The CDR3 has 13 amino acids. The germline gives CDR1 MDHEN, CDR2 SYDVKM. CDR3 residues: CASSRPSTDTQYF. The CDR3 DNA sequence: TGTGCCAGCAGTCGGCCCTCCACAGATACGCAGTATTTT.

As to this clonotype: A far larger clone is one base from this, pointing to a likely read error. The chain couples TRBV5-1 to TRBJ2-7, with D hard to call. CDR1 SGHRS and CDR2 YFSETQ come from the germline V gene. Between the trimmed V and J ends, which lost 3 bases and 7 bases, there was a span of 14 bases. This CDR3 contains 13 residues. The CDR3 protein is CASSSFGPNEQYF. CDR3 nucleotide sequence: TGCGCCAGCAGCTCCTTTGGGCCCAATGAGCAGTACTTC.

To note about this clonotype: Being one base from a much bigger clone, this may be a read error. The chain employs TRBV7-8 and TRBJ2-6, with 7 bases identical to TRBD1. Per germline, CDR1 SGHVS and CDR2 FQNEAQ. The CDR3 spans 17 residues. The CDR3 bases are TGTGCCAGCGGCTTAGTTTTAGGGGGCTTAGGGGCCAACGTCCTGACTTTC. Translation: CASGLVLGGLGANVLTF.

By share of the sample, this clonotype is medium-sized. The V call is TRBV2, the J call TRBJ1-1, with TRBD1 as a possible D gene (5 bases). The CDR3 totals 14 residues. V was shortened by 6 bases and J by 5 bases, with 16 bases between the two germline ends. Germline CDR1 and CDR2: SNHLY and FYNNEI. CDR3 sequence: CASSPLGGRTEAFF. The CDR3 nucleotides are TGTGCCAGCAGCCCCCTGGGGGGAAGGACTGAAGCTTTCTTT.

By its share, this clonotype is medium-sized. V gene TRBV6-2 or TRBV6-3 combines with J gene TRBJ2-6; tentative D call: TRBD1 (5 bases). V was trimmed by 2 bases and J by 0 bases, leaving 11 bases between them. CDR1 and CDR2 (germline): MNHEY, SVGEGT. This CDR3 is 17 amino acids long. CDR3 in amino acids: CASSYTGRNSGANVLTF. The CDR3 DNA is TGTGCCAGCAGTTACACAGGACGGAACTCTGGGGCCAACGTCCTGACTTTC.

This clonotype counts as medium-sized (0.01 to 0.1%). The chain joins TRBV12-5 to TRBJ1-2; unclear D gene. This CDR3 comprises 19 residues. Germline lookup yields CDR1 LGHNT and CDR2 FRNRAP. Trimming left V 5 bases short and J 2 bases short, with 27 bases between. This CDR3 reads CASGPNIRSDRPGNYGYTF. CDR3 nucleotide sequence: TGTGCTAGTGGTCCCAATATTCGCTCAGATCGGCCCGGAAACTATGGCTACACCTTC.

This clonotype rates as large. V gene TRBV19 combines with J gene TRBJ2-2; tentatively, D is TRBD2 (7 bases). Trimming cost V 3 bases and J 4 bases, with 18 bases left between them. The length of the CDR3 is 17 residues. Germline loops: CDR1 LNHDA, CDR2 SQIVND (reference sequence). The CDR3 loop reads CASSIIGGAVLTGELFF. CDR3 DNA: TGTGCCAGTAGTATCATAGGGGGGGCAGTCCTCACCGGGGAGCTGTTTTTT. The full variable domain, its missing parts supplied by reference TRBV19 and TRBJ2-2, is DGGITQSPKYLFRKEGQNVTLSCEQNLNHDAMYWYRQDPGQGLRLIYYSQIVNDFQKGDIAEGYSVSREKKESFPLTVTSAQKNPTAFYLCASSIIGGAVLTGELFFGEGSRLTVL.